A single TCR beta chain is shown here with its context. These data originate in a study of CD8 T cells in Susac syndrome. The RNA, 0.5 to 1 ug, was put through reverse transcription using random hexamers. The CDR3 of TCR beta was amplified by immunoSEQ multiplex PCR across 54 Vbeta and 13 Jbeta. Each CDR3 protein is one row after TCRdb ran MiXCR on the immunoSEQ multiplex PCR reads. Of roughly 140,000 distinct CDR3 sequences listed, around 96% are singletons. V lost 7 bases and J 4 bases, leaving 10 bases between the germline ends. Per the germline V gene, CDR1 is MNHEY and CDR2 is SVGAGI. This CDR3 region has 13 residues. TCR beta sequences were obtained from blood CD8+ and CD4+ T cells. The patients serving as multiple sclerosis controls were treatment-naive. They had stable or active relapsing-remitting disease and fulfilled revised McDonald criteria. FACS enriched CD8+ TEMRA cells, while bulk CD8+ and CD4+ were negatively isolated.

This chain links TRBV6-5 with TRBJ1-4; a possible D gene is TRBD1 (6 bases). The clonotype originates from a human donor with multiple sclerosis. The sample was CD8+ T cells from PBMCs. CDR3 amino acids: CASTDRRNEKLFF. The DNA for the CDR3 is TGTGCCAGCACCGACAGGCGTAATGAAAAACTGTTTTTT.